This T cell receptor (beta chain) was recovered during a study of cytomegalovirus exposure and HLA in healthy donors. CDR3 length: 16 amino acids. From germline, CDR1 is SGHRS and CDR2 YFSETQ. With 1 base clipped from V and 5 bases from J, the junction kept 9 bases outside the gene matches. Measured with immunoSEQ multiplex PCR; TCRdb has only the in-frame clones, and not every one. The table includes roughly 230,000 clones, 80% to 95% detected once. The sequence was obtained from a woman aged 30 to 39 in good health and CMV-seronegative. The sequencing input was PBMCs. V gene TRBV5-1 combines with J gene TRBJ2-1; 7 bases fit TRBD1. CDR3 coding DNA: TGCGCCAGCAGCTTGACCCCGAGGGGGCTCAACAATGAGCAGTTCTTC. This gives the protein CASSLTPRGLNNEQFF.